One sample yielded the 14 T cell receptor beta chains listed below, sequenced in a study of shared clonotypes between healthy human individuals. Generated by immunoSEQ multiplex PCR, the TCRdb table keeps only in-frame clones and is missing some. The table lists fewer than 650,000 clones, over 65% of them singletons. The sequenced sample was PBMCs. The receptors come from a woman in her thirties or forties in good health. Some clones in this sample may be carry-over from other donors' samples.

The V call is TRBV7-9, the J call TRBJ1-1, with no clear D. The ends were cut back, 4 bases at V and 5 bases at J, with 17 bases in the middle. Germline lookup yields CDR1 SEHNR and CDR2 FQNEAQ (reference sequence). This CDR3 is built from 15 residues. CDR3 residues: CASSSVTQKRTEAFF. The CDR3 DNA follows: TGTGCCAGCAGCTCCGTGACCCAAAAGAGGACTGAAGCTTTCTTT.

This rearrangement joins TRBV4-2 to TRBJ2-6; D is ambiguous. The germline V gene has CDR1 LGHNA and CDR2 YNFKEQ. The CDR3 consists of 15 residues. V was pared by 0 bases and J by 4 bases, with 7 bases between. The CDR3 region is CASSQEFSGANVLTF. The CDR3, as DNA: TGTGCCAGCAGCCAAGAATTTTCCGGGGCCAACGTCCTGACTTTC.

The J gene is TRBJ2-1, the V gene TRBV9; 8 nucleotides agree with TRBD2. Germline V lookup: CDR1 SGDLS, CDR2 YYNGEE. The CDR3 totals 15 residues. V gave up 0 bases and J gave up 10 bases; unmatched junction bases: 9. The CDR3 reads CASSVEVSGVGEQFF. The CDR3 nucleotides read TGTGCCAGCAGCGTAGAGGTTAGCGGGGTGGGCGAGCAGTTCTTC.

This clone was found many times. This chain's CDR3 is CASSAEQNSYEQYF. The CDR3 DNA reads as TGTGCCAGCAGTGCGGAACAGAACTCCTACGAGCAGTACTTC. The V gene is TRBV2, the J gene TRBJ2-7; D is unclear. CDR3 length: 14 amino acids. Germline V lookup: CDR1 SNHLY, CDR2 FYNNEI. V gave up 4 bases and J gave up 0 bases, with 10 bases separating them.

The chain recombines TRBV28 with TRBJ2-2; D remains ambiguous. This CDR3 has 14 amino acids. V lost 5 bases and J 4 bases, leaving 11 bases between the germline ends. Germline V gives CDR1 MDHEN, CDR2 SYDVKM. The CDR3 sequence: CASSLDRITGELFF. DNA of the CDR3: TGTGCCAGCAGTCTGGACCGAATCACCGGGGAGCTGTTTTTT.

The CDR3 DNA reads as TGCAGCGTGCGGACTAGCGTTAGCTCCTACAATGAGCAGTTCTTC. Translating it yields CSVRTSVSSYNEQFF. The chain joins TRBV29-1 to TRBJ2-1, with 9 bases lining up with TRBD2. Germline loops: CDR1 SQVTM, CDR2 ANQGSEA. V shed 6 bases, J shed 0 bases, and the junction held 6 bases outside the gene matches. The CDR3 contains 15 residues.

This clone was observed a handful of times. The J gene is TRBJ2-7, the V gene TRBV29-1; D remains ambiguous. CDR3 size: 13 residues. The ends were cut back, 1 base at V and 3 bases at J, with 10 bases in the middle. Germline CDR1 is SQVTM and CDR2 is ANQGSEA. The CDR3 here is CSVEGQTDYEQYF. CDR3 nucleotides: TGCAGCGTTGAAGGGCAGACGGACTACGAGCAGTACTTC.

The chain carries TRBV18 and TRBJ1-1, with a weak D call TRBD1 (6 bases). Germline-derived CDR1 and CDR2 are KGHSH and LQKENI. With 6 bases removed from V and 5 bases from J, the gap between germline ends came to 16 bases. The length of the CDR3 is 14 residues. The CDR3 DNA reads as TGTGCCAGCTCCCTCAGGGGACGGGAAACTGAAGCTTTCTTT. This gives the protein CASSLRGRETEAFF.

The count of this clone is one. The V and J genes are TRBV21-1 and TRBJ1-5; the table gives TRBD1 as D, unverified against the DNA. TRBV21-1 is noted as a pseudogene. This CDR3 is 18 amino acids long. The CDR3 here is CASSNAAEGADSNQPQHF. DNA of the CDR3: TGTGCCAGCAGCAACGCGGCGGAGGGGGCGGATAGCAATCAGCCCCAGCATTTT.

The genes are TRBV27 and TRBJ2-1, with 9 bases aligning to TRBD2. CDR1 is MNHEY, CDR2 SMNVEV, per germline (reference sequence). The length of the CDR3 is 15 residues. The junction had 9 bases not matched to a gene; V was cut back by 6 bases and J by 6 bases. The CDR3 loop reads CASRKREVRPNEQFF. CDR3 sequence (DNA): TGTGCCAGCAGGAAGCGGGAGGTTCGACCCAATGAGCAGTTCTTC.

The chain recombines TRBV10-3 with TRBJ2-1, with 7 bases lining up with TRBD2. Germline trimming cut 2 bases from V and 9 bases from J; bases unmatched to any gene: 4. There are 13 residues in the CDR3. Germline-derived CDR1 and CDR2 are ENHRY and SYGVKD. Here the CDR3 DNA reads TGTGCCATCAGTGAGGGACTAGTCGCTGAGCAGTTCTTC. Protein: CAISEGLVAEQFF.

The chain uses TRBV9 and TRBJ1-2; 11 positions agree with TRBD1. The ends lost 4 bases at V and 7 bases at J; junction bases unmatched: 15. The germline V gene encodes CDR1 SGDLS and CDR2 YYNGEE. This CDR3 is built from 17 residues. The chain's CDR3 is CASSPPRDRGALGGYTF. The CDR3 DNA reads as TGTGCCAGCAGCCCACCCCGGGACAGGGGGGCTTTGGGTGGCTACACCTTC.

The genes are TRBV27 and TRBJ2-3, with D maybe TRBD2 (6 bases). V was cut by 3 bases and J by 0 bases, with 7 bases left in between. The CDR3 is 14 residues long. Per the germline V gene, CDR1 is MNHEY and CDR2 is SMNVEV (reference sequence). The CDR3 DNA follows: TGTGCCAGCAGTTTGCGGGATAGCACAGATACGCAGTATTTT. Translating it yields CASSLRDSTDTQYF.

A few counts support this clone. This chain uses TRBV30 with TRBJ1-1, with D possibly matching TRBD1 (6 bases). V lost 3 bases and J 4 bases, leaving 15 bases between the germline ends. CDR1 and CDR2 (germline): GTSNPN, SVGIG (reference sequence). The CDR3 length is 14 residues. The CDR3 region is CAWRLTGWSTEAFF. The CDR3 coding sequence is TGTGCCTGGAGGTTAACAGGGTGGAGCACTGAAGCTTTCTTT.